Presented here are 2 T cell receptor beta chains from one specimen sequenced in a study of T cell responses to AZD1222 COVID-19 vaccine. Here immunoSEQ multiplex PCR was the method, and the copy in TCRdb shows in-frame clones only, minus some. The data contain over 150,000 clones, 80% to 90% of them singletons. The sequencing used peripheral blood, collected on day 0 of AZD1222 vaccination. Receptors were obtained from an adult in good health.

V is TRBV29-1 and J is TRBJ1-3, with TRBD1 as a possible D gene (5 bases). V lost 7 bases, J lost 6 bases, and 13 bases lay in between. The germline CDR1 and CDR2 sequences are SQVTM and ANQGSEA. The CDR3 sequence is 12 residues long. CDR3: CSGRDPSNTIYF. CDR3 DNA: TGCAGCGGCCGGGACCCGTCAAACACCATATATTTT.

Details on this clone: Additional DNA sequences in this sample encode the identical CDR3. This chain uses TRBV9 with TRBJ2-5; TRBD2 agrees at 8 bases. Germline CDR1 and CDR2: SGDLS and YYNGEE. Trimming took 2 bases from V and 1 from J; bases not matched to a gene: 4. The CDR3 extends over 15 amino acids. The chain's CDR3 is CASSVSGGTQETQYF. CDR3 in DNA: TGTGCCAGCAGCGTCTCGGGGGGGACCCAAGAGACCCAGTACTTC.